The rows below give T cell receptor beta chains drawn from one sample of a study of response to subunit inactivated influenza vaccine. TCRdb independently ran MiXCR on the RT-PCR reads; one entry per CDR3 protein. The data show about 160,000 distinct CDR3 sequences, around 10% seen once. Specimen: CD8+ T cells sorted from PBMCs, collected roughly 24 months after vaccination. All receptors derive from a man in his fifties or sixties who received an inactivated influenza vaccine. Both conserved end residues are part of each CDR3. The D gene is left open where the match is weak. A row's size may be missing; if present it is once, few, many or a size class.

cdr3_aa cdr3_nt d_call clone_size j_call v_call
CASSLGPSGSNEQFF TGTGCCAGCAGCTTGGGCCCCAGTGGGTCCAATGAGCAGTTCTTC . . TRBJ2-1 TRBV5-5
CASSMNQVGEQFF TGTGCCAGTAGTATGAATCAGGTTGGCGAGCAGTTCTTC . . TRBJ2-1 TRBV19
CASSRGFNEKLFF TGTGCCAGCAGCCGGGGGTTCAATGAAAAACTGTTTTTT . few TRBJ1-4 TRBV12-3/TRBV12-4
CASSVSGTSGYEQYF TGTGCCAGCAGCGTCTCCGGGACTAGCGGCTACGAGCAGTACTTC TRBD2 . TRBJ2-7 TRBV9
CASSPQSGGPSSYEQYF TGTGCCAGCAGTCCCCAGTCGGGGGGCCCAAGCTCCTACGAGCAGTACTTC . . TRBJ2-7 TRBV28
CASSQVGEIDTQYF TGCGCCAGCAGCCAAGTAGGGGAAATAGATACGCAGTATTTT . . TRBJ2-3 TRBV4-1
CASSLGGPATEAFF TGTGCCAGCAGCTTAGGGGGACCTGCCACTGAAGCTTTCTTT . many TRBJ1-1 TRBV7-2
CASSRRVGTVYEKLFF TGCGCCAGCAGCCGACGGGTAGGGACAGTGTATGAAAAACTGTTTTTT TRBD1 . TRBJ1-4 TRBV4-1
CASSSLRGARETQYF TGTGCCAGCAGTTCCCTCAGGGGGGCGCGAGAGACCCAGTACTTC . . TRBJ2-5 TRBV28
CSALGQGNQPQHF TGCAGTGCCCTGGGACAGGGGAATCAGCCCCAGCATTTT TRBD1 many TRBJ1-5 TRBV20-1
CSARSETQYF TGCAGTGCTAGGAGTGAGACCCAGTACTTC . . TRBJ2-5 TRBV20-1
CASSPGPRVYGYTF TGTGCCAGCAGTCCCGGACCGAGGGTCTATGGCTACACCTTC . . TRBJ1-2 TRBV28
CASSLPGQGLNTDTQYF TGTGCCAGCAGCCTCCCTGGACAGGGGCTCAACACAGATACGCAGTATTTT TRBD1 many TRBJ2-3 TRBV4-2
CASSIGQGSHEQYF TGTGCCAGTAGTATAGGACAGGGGAGTCACGAGCAGTACTTC TRBD1 . TRBJ2-7 TRBV19
CASSPPIGLAGMNEAQYF TGTGCCAGCAGCCCCCCTATCGGGCTAGCGGGTATGAATGAAGCGCAGTATTTT TRBD2 many TRBJ2-3 TRBV11-1
CASSSTGAGGYTF TGTGCCAGCAGTTCGACCGGGGCGGGAGGCTACACCTTC . few TRBJ1-2 TRBV6-5
CASSAPELAGGPETQYF TGTGCCAGCAGCGCTCCTGAGCTAGCGGGAGGTCCTGAGACCCAGTACTTC TRBD2 few TRBJ2-5 TRBV7-8
CASSATGAGNTIYF TGTGCCAGCAGTGCGACAGGGGCTGGAAACACCATATATTTT TRBD1 . TRBJ1-3 TRBV27
CASSLDRWGNTEAFF TGTGCCAGCAGCTTAGACAGATGGGGGAACACTGAAGCTTTCTTT . many TRBJ1-1 TRBV7-6
CASSPGHGGSEETQYF TGTGCCAGCAGCCCAGGGCATGGCGGGAGCGAAGAGACCCAGTACTTC TRBD2 few TRBJ2-5 TRBV5-4
CSARDLLAGGNNEQFF TGCAGTGCTAGAGATCTCCTAGCGGGGGGAAACAATGAGCAGTTCTTC TRBD2 many TRBJ2-1 TRBV20-1
CASTGTGVAEQYF TGTGCCAGCACCGGGACAGGGGTAGCCGAGCAGTACTTC TRBD1 . TRBJ2-7 TRBV6-1
CASSMTGGYTEAFF TGTGCCAGCAGCATGACAGGGGGGTACACTGAAGCTTTCTTT TRBD1 . TRBJ1-1 TRBV2
CASSPANRASGGYTF TGTGCCAGCAGCCCGGCAAACCGGGCCTCCGGTGGCTACACCTTC . many TRBJ1-2 TRBV11-2
CASSEARYGYTF TGTGCCAGCAGTGAAGCCCGCTATGGCTACACCTTC . . TRBJ1-2 TRBV12-3/TRBV12-4
CASSFLAASYEQYF TGTGCCAGCAGTTTTCTGGCAGCTAGCTACGAGCAGTACTTC . many TRBJ2-7 TRBV27
CASSLPKQGEQFF TGTGCCAGCAGCTTACCCAAACAGGGGGAGCAGTTCTTC TRBD1 few TRBJ2-1 TRBV7-6
CASSFGANQPQHF TGTGCCAGCAGTTTTGGGGCTAATCAGCCCCAGCATTTT . . TRBJ1-5 TRBV6-2/TRBV6-3
CAWTRDSNQPQHF TGTGCCTGGACACGGGACAGCAATCAGCCCCAGCATTTT . . TRBJ1-5 TRBV30
CASSDIDRDNEKLFF TGTGCCAGCAGTGATATCGACAGGGATAATGAAAAACTGTTTTTT TRBD1 few TRBJ1-4 TRBV25-1
CASSISGTGTAEAFF TGTGCCAGTAGTATTTCCGGGACAGGGACGGCTGAAGCTTTCTTT TRBD1 . TRBJ1-1 TRBV19
CASSLGQGAWVRNEQFF TGTGCCAGCAGCCTTGGACAGGGGGCTTGGGTTCGCAATGAGCAGTTCTTC TRBD1 . TRBJ2-1 TRBV5-8
CATSDLRGNEQFF TGTGCCACCAGTGATTTAAGGGGCAATGAGCAGTTCTTC . few TRBJ2-1 TRBV24-1
CASSLYRDSLEQYF TGCGCCAGCAGCTTGTACCGGGACTCCTTAGAGCAGTACTTC . . TRBJ2-7 TRBV5-1
CASSLTSGGANEQFF TGTGCCAGCAGTTTGACTAGCGGGGGGGCCAATGAGCAGTTCTTC TRBD2 many TRBJ2-1 TRBV27
CASSSGTAREAFF TGCGCCAGCAGCTCTGGGACAGCACGTGAAGCTTTCTTT TRBD1 few TRBJ1-1 TRBV5-1
CASSAGGASKNIQYF TGTGCCAGCAGCGCAGGGGGCGCGTCCAAAAACATTCAGTACTTC TRBD1 few TRBJ2-4 TRBV9
CASSSDSGKNTEAFF TGTGCCAGCAGCTCGGACAGTGGGAAGAACACTGAAGCTTTCTTT . few TRBJ1-1 TRBV13
CASRLRGVEQYF TGTGCCAGCAGATTACGGGGGGTCGAGCAGTACTTC TRBD2 . TRBJ2-7 TRBV6-2/TRBV6-3
CASSLGTATGELFF TGTGCCAGCAGCCTGGGGACAGCCACCGGGGAGCTGTTTTTT TRBD1 medium-sized TRBJ2-2 TRBV5-6
CASRIWTSGGAHEQFF TGTGCCAGCAGGATCTGGACTAGCGGGGGGGCCCATGAGCAGTTCTTC TRBD2 . TRBJ2-1 TRBV6-1
CASSHTGTDYGYTF TGTGCCAGCAGCCATACGGGGACAGACTATGGCTACACCTTC TRBD1 many TRBJ1-2 TRBV4-2
CASSPPLEETQYF TGTGCCAGCAGCCCTCCACTCGAAGAGACCCAGTACTTC . many TRBJ2-5 TRBV9
CATRGEKPGTQYF TGCGCCACCCGAGGGGAAAAACCGGGGACCCAGTACTTC . . TRBJ2-5 TRBV10-2
CASSAASGPGDNEQFF TGTGCCAGCAGCGCAGCTAGCGGGCCCGGGGACAATGAGCAGTTCTTC TRBD2 many TRBJ2-1 TRBV7-9
CASSKETGAYEQYF TGTGCCAGCAGCAAAGAGACAGGAGCCTACGAGCAGTACTTC . few TRBJ2-7 TRBV28
CASSANWGLGEQYF TGTGCCAGCAGCGCAAATTGGGGGCTCGGCGAGCAGTACTTC . many TRBJ2-7 TRBV9
CASSQDAGLLGDTQYF TGCGCCAGCAGCCAAGATGCGGGGCTATTGGGCGATACGCAGTATTTT . many TRBJ2-3 TRBV4-3
CSARKDRGKSKNIQYF TGCAGTGCTAGAAAAGACAGGGGGAAGTCCAAAAACATTCAGTACTTC TRBD1 few TRBJ2-4 TRBV20-1
CASSSRLAGGSSYNEQFF TGCGCCAGCAGCAGTCGACTAGCGGGGGGGAGCTCCTACAATGAGCAGTTCTTC TRBD2 . TRBJ2-1 TRBV5-1
CASSEGGEQYF TGTGCCAGCAGTGAGGGAGGCGAGCAGTACTTC . few TRBJ2-7 TRBV6-1
CASSLEGHTEQYF TGTGCCAGCAGCTTAGAAGGCCATACTGAGCAGTACTTC . . TRBJ2-7 TRBV11-3